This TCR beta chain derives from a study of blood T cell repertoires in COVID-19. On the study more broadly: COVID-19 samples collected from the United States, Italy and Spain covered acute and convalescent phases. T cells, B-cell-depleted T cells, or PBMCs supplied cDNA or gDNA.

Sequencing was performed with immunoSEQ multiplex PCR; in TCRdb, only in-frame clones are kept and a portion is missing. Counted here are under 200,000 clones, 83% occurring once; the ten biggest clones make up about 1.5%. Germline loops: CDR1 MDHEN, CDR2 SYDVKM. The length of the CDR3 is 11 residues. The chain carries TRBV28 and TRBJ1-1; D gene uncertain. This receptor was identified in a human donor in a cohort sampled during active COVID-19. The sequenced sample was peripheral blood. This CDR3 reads CATQENTEAFF. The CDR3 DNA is TGTGCTACGCAGGAGAACACTGAAGCTTTCTTT.